These T cell receptor beta chains were read from a single sample in a study of CD8+ T cells in alopecia areata. Measured with immunoSEQ multiplex PCR; TCRdb has only the in-frame clones, and not every one. The sample lists around 190,000 clones; around three fifths were seen once. The source was CD4+ T cells sorted from blood, collected at week 24, from a patient treated with tofacitinib. The receptors stem from a human donor with alopecia areata. Both conserved end residues are part of each CDR3. Fields, in order: CDR3 length, V gene, CDR3 protein.

12 TRBV30 CAWSDKPDTQYF
10 TRBV29-1 CSVQGTEAFF
13 TRBV5-6 CASSLPGLNTQYF
15 TRBV30 CAWSVLTVGTGELFF
13 TRBV30 CAWSLGLNTEAFF
15 TRBV7-2 CASSSTGQHNSPLHF
14 TRBV5-6 CASSPSGLPRAQYF
14 TRBV27 CASRSGTGGQPQHF
13 TRBV6-6 CAISRGAADTQYF
11 TRBV6-1 CASSPEDTQYF
15 TRBV6-1 CASSPMISGANVLTF
13 TRBV4-3 CASSQENTDTQYF
15 TRBV15 CATSRGGSLSYEQYF
13 TRBV7-3 CASSLTPKDGYTF
17 TRBV5-1 CASSVTSGGANSYEQYF
15 TRBV2 CASSTRQGRANEQFF
14 TRBV5-6 CASSLQGNVDEQFF
13 TRBV29-1 CSVSTGATDTQYF
15 TRBV7-3 CASSSRRQGPTEAFF
12 TRBV11-1 CASTQGEKTQYF
12 TRBV30 CAWSVLSRGYTF
14 TRBV14 CASSHRTGNTEAFF
13 TRBV30 CAWISGFGGELFF
15 TRBV14 CASSLIGQIYNEQFF